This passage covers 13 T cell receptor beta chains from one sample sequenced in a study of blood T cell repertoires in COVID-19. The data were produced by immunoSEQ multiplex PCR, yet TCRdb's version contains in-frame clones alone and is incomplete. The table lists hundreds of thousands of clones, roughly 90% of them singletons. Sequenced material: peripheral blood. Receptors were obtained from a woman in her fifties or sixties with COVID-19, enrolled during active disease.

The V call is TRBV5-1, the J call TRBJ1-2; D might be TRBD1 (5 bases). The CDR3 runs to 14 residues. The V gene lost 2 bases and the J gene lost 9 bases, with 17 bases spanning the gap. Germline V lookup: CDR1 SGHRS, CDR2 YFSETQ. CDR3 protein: CASSFRPQGSSYTF. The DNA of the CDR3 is TGCGCCAGCAGCTTTCGTCCCCAGGGCTCAAGCTACACCTTC.

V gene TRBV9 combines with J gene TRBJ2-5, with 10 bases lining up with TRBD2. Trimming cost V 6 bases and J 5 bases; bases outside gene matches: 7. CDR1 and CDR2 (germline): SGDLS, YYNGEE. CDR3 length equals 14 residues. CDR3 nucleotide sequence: TGTGCCAGCAACCGAGCGGGGGGGCATGAGACCCAGTACTTC. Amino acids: CASNRAGGHETQYF.

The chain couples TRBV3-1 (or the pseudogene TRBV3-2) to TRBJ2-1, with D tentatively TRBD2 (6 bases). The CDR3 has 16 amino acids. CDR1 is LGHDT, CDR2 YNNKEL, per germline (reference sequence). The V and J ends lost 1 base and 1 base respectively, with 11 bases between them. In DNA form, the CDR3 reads TGTGCCAGCAGCCAAGTAGGGGAGGTGTCCTACAATGAGCAGTTCTTC. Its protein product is CASSQVGEVSYNEQFF.

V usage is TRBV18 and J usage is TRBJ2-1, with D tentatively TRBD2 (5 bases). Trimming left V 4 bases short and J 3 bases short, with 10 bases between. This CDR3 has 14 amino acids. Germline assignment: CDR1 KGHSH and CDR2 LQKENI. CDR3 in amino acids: CASSQTAGYNEQFF. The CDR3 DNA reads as TGTGCCAGCTCACAGACGGCGGGCTACAATGAGCAGTTCTTC.

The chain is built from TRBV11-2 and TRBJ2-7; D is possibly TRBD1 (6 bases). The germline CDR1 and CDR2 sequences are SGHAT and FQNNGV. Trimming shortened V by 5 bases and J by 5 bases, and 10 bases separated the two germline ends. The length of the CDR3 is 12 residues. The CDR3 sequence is CASSQGPHEQYF. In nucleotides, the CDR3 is TGTGCCAGCAGCCAGGGGCCCCACGAGCAGTACTTC.

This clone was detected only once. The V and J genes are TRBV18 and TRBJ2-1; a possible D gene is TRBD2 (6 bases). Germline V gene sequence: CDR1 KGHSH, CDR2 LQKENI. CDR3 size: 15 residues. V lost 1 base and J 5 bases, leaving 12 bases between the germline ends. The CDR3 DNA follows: TGTGCCAGCTCACCACAGGGACTCAGGAACAATGAGCAGTTCTTC. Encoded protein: CASSPQGLRNNEQFF.

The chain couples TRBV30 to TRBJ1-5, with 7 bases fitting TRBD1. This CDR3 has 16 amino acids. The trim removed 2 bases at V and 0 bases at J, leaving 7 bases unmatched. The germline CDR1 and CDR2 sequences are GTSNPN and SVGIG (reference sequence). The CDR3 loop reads CAWSSRDSNSNQPQHF. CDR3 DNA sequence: TGTGCCTGGAGTTCCCGGGACAGCAATAGCAATCAGCCCCAGCATTTT.

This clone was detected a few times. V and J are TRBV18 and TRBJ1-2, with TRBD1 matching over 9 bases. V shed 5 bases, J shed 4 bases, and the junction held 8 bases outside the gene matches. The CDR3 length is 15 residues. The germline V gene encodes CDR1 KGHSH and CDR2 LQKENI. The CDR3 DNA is TGTGCCAGCTCAGCGTCGGGACAGGGCGGCTATGGCTACACCTTC. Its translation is CASSASGQGGYGYTF.

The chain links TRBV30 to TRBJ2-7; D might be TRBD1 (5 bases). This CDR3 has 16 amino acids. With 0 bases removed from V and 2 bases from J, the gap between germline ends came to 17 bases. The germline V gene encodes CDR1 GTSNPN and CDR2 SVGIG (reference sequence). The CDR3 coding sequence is TGTGCCTGGAGTGTACAAAGTCAGGGAAGTGCCTACGAGCAGTACTTC. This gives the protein CAWSVQSQGSAYEQYF.

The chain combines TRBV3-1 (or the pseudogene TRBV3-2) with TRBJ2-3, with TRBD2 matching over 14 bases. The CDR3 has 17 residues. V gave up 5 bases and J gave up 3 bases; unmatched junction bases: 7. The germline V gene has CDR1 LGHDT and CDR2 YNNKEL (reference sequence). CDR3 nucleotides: TGTGCCAGCAGCTCCCGACTAGCGGGGGGGTTTACAGATACGCAGTATTTT. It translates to CASSSRLAGGFTDTQYF.

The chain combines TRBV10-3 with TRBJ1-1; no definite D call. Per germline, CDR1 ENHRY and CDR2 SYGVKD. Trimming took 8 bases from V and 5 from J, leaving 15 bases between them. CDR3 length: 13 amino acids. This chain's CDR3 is CAIVFKPGTEAFF. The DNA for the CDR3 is TGTGCCATCGTGTTCAAACCGGGGACTGAAGCTTTCTTT.

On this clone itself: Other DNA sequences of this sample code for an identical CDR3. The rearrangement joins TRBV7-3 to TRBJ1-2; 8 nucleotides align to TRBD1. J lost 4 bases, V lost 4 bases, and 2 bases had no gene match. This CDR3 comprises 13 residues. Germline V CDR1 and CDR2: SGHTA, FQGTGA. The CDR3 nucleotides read TGTGCCAGCAGCTCAGGACAGGGCTATGGCTACACCTTC. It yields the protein CASSSGQGYGYTF. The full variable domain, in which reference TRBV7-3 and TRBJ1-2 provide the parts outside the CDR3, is GAGVSQTPSNKVTEKGKYVELRCDPISGHTALYWYRQSLGQGPEFLIYFQGTGAADDSGLPNDRFFAVRPEGSVSTLKIQRTERGDSAVYLCASSSGQGYGYTFGSGTRLTVV.

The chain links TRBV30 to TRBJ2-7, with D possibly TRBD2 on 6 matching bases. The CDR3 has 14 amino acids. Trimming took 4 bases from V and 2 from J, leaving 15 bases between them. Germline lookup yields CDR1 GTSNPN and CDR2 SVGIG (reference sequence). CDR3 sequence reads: CAWTRQGLAYEQYF. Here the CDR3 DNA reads TGTGCCTGGACGAGGCAGGGACTCGCCTACGAGCAGTACTTC.